A single sample gave rise to the 25 T cell receptor beta chains below, sequenced in a study of blood T cells in healthy people across ages. A J-beta primer mix and a sample-barcoded 5' primer were used in a second PCR of about 7 to 12 cycles. TCRdb fed the 5' RACE reads into MiXCR, producing one record per CDR3 protein. Seen here are 1,800,000 or so distinct CDR3 sequences, around 42% observed once, and the top ten hold around 23%. The material sequenced was blood. The receptors come from a human donor in good health.

A few counts support this clonotype. The chain employs TRBV7-9 and TRBJ2-7, with D possibly TRBD1 on 5 matching bases. V was cut by 4 bases and J by 1 base, with 11 bases left in between. The length of the CDR3 is 14 residues. CDR1 SEHNR and CDR2 FQNEAQ come from the germline V gene (reference sequence). CDR3 loop: CASSSPTDSYEQYF. CDR3 DNA: TGTGCCAGCAGCTCCCCGACAGATTCCTACGAGCAGTACTTC.

The chain combines TRBV6-2 or TRBV6-3 with TRBJ2-1, with 9 nucleotides matching TRBD2. Germline-derived CDR1 and CDR2 are MNHEY and SVGEGT. The V and J ends lost 2 bases and 0 bases, in that order; junction bases with no gene match: 11. The CDR3 totals 19 residues. The CDR3 region is CASSYPSGGPVSSYNEQFF. For the CDR3, the DNA is TGTGCCAGCAGTTACCCAAGCGGGGGGCCGGTTAGCTCCTACAATGAGCAGTTCTTC.

This clonotype has a handful of counts. V usage is TRBV29-1 and J usage is TRBJ1-2; the match to TRBD1 covers 8 bases. CDR3 length: 15 residues. The J segment lost 4 bases and the V segment lost 4 bases, leaving 11 bases of the junction unmatched. Germline assignment: CDR1 SQVTM and CDR2 ANQGSEA. CDR3 bases: TGCAGCGTTGTATTTGGGACAGGAGTCAGCTATGGCTACACCTTC. It yields the protein CSVVFGTGVSYGYTF.

This sequence joins TRBV7-2 and TRBJ2-1, with 7 bases fitting TRBD2. After removal of 5 bases from V and 6 bases from J, the junction contained 10 bases not matched to a gene. The CDR3 extends over 15 amino acids. Germline V gene data show CDR1 as SGHTA and CDR2 as FQGNSA. The CDR3 loop reads CASSTQTAGSNEQFF. The CDR3 bases are TGTGCCAGCAGCACACAAACAGCGGGGAGCAATGAGCAGTTCTTC.

In its sample, this clonotype was seen once. This chain joins TRBV11-2 and TRBJ2-3; D might be TRBD1 (6 bases). The CDR3 is 14 residues long. Germline V gene lookup returns CDR1 SGHAT and CDR2 FQNNGV. V dropped 3 bases and J dropped 12 bases, with 19 bases sitting between them. The chain's CDR3 is CASSFPLQGLLQYF. The CDR3 DNA reads as TGTGCCAGCAGCTTTCCACTCCAGGGGTTGCTCCAGTATTTT.

There are many counts of this clonotype. The genes are TRBV20-1 and TRBJ2-1, with 13 bases identical to TRBD2. Germline V gives CDR1 DFQATT, CDR2 SNEGSKA (reference sequence). Trimming cost V 0 bases and J 4 bases; bases outside gene matches: 6. The CDR3 loop spans 17 amino acids. CDR3 residues: CSARDPSTSGGYNEQFF. The CDR3 nucleotides read TGCAGTGCTAGAGATCCCTCGACTAGCGGGGGGTACAATGAGCAGTTCTTC.

V and J are TRBV7-9 and TRBJ2-7; 7 bases line up with TRBD1. The trim removed 5 bases at V and 4 bases at J, leaving 8 bases unmatched. The CDR3 runs 14 residues. Germline CDR1 reads SEHNR; CDR2 reads FQNEAQ (reference sequence). The CDR3 DNA reads TGTGCCAGCAGCCCCGGGGACAGCCATTACGAGCAGTACTTC. Translation: CASSPGDSHYEQYF.

This clonotype has only a few counts. V is TRBV7-2 and J is TRBJ1-4; no clear D gene. The CDR3 loop spans 13 amino acids. Trimming shortened V by 1 base and J by 8 bases, and 8 bases separated the two germline ends. Germline CDR1 and CDR2: SGHTA and FQGNSA. The CDR3: CASSLVREEKLFF. In DNA, the CDR3 is TGTGCCAGCAGCTTAGTACGGGAAGAAAAACTGTTTTTT.

In this sample, this clonotype turned up a few times. The J gene is TRBJ2-7, the V gene TRBV10-3; D not certain. The CDR3 totals 14 residues. V was shortened by 0 bases and J by 0 bases, with 6 bases between the two germline ends. CDR1 and CDR2 (germline): ENHRY, SYGVKD. The CDR3 region has the DNA TGTGCCATCAGTGAGTCGATGGTCTCCTACGAGCAGTACTTC. Translated, it gives CAISESMVSYEQYF.

The J gene is TRBJ1-1, the V gene TRBV20-1, with D hard to call. The CDR3 covers 14 residues. The germline V gene has CDR1 DFQATT and CDR2 SNEGSKA (reference sequence). V lost 4 bases, J lost 2 bases, and 14 bases lay in between. CDR3 loop: CSAIGRGDNTEAFF. The CDR3 coding sequence is TGCAGTGCTATAGGCCGGGGAGATAACACTGAAGCTTTCTTT.

The chain couples TRBV4-1 to TRBJ2-7; D possibly corresponds to TRBD1 (6 bases). The germline V and J ends were trimmed by 4 bases and 2 bases, with 15 bases remaining between them. The germline CDR1 and CDR2 sequences are MGHRA and YSYEKL. The CDR3 is 15 amino acids. CDR3 loop: CASSLEGQMTYEQYF. The CDR3 bases are TGCGCCAGCAGCCTTGAAGGACAGATGACCTACGAGCAGTACTTC.

The V and J genes are TRBV4-3 and TRBJ2-1; D unresolved. V shed 2 bases and J shed 8 bases, with 13 bases lying between them. The CDR3 spans 14 residues. The germline CDR1 and CDR2 sequences are LGHNA and YSLEER. As DNA, the CDR3 is TGCGCCAGCAGCCAACGGCCCGAACAAGATGAGCAGTTCTTC. Its protein is CASSQRPEQDEQFF.

The chain uses TRBV20-1 and TRBJ2-5; D remains unclear. Trimming took 3 bases from V and 6 from J, leaving 14 bases between them. CDR1 is DFQATT, CDR2 SNEGSKA, per germline (reference sequence). This CDR3 is built from 13 residues. The CDR3 region is CSARISGPQTQYF. The DNA for the CDR3 is TGCAGTGCTAGGATCTCGGGTCCGCAGACCCAGTACTTC.

This clonotype occurred a few times. V gene TRBV27 combines with J gene TRBJ2-7, with TRBD2 as a possible D gene (5 bases). CDR1 MNHEY and CDR2 SMNVEV come from the germline V gene (reference sequence). The V gene lost 5 bases and the J gene lost 0 bases, with 14 bases spanning the gap. The CDR3 is 15 residues long. The CDR3 is CASSPGMISSYEQYF. The CDR3 DNA sequence: TGTGCCAGCAGTCCCGGGATGATCAGCTCCTACGAGCAGTACTTC.

The chain uses TRBV29-1 and TRBJ1-2; D is ambiguous. The CDR3 contains 12 residues. V gave up 0 bases and J gave up 3 bases, with 5 bases separating them. Germline lookup yields CDR1 SQVTM and CDR2 ANQGSEA. Here the CDR3 reads CSVEEEDYGYTF. The CDR3 DNA follows: TGCAGCGTTGAAGAGGAGGACTATGGCTACACCTTC.

The chain has TRBV29-1 and TRBJ2-7; D tentatively reads TRBD1 or TRBD2 (7 bases each). Germline CDR1 and CDR2: SQVTM and ANQGSEA. Trimming removed 4 bases at V and 2 bases at J, with 15 bases between. This CDR3 comprises 14 residues. This CDR3 is CSVGGGQLAYEQYF. The CDR3 nucleotides are TGCAGCGTTGGGGGGGGACAGCTAGCCTACGAGCAGTACTTC.

The rearrangement links TRBV12-3 or TRBV12-4 to TRBJ2-1; no clear D gene. The CDR3 covers 14 residues. V lost 6 bases and J lost 10, with 19 bases in between. DNA for the CDR3: TGTGCCAGCAGCCGGATCCCGCGCTCGGACGAGCAGTTCTTC. As protein: CASSRIPRSDEQFF.

The chain has TRBV9 and TRBJ2-3; TRBD1 matches 8 bases. The CDR3 contains 16 residues. With V trimmed by 4 bases and J by 3 bases, 10 bases remained unmatched. Per germline, CDR1 SGDLS and CDR2 YYNGEE. As DNA, the CDR3 is TGTGCCAGCAGCACCCGATCCGGACAGGGTACAGATACGCAGTATTTT. Protein sequence: CASSTRSGQGTDTQYF.

This clonotype was seen only a few times. The V call is TRBV7-3, the J call TRBJ2-3, with 7 bases fitting TRBD1. The V gene's germline CDR1 is SGHTA and CDR2 FQGTGA. Trimming cost V 4 bases and J 1 base; bases outside gene matches: 8. The CDR3 is 16 residues long. In nucleotides, the CDR3 is TGTGCCAGCAGCTCACAGGGGCTTAGAGGCACAGATACGCAGTATTTT. Translating gives CASSSQGLRGTDTQYF.

This clonotype was detected only a few times. This chain uses TRBV29-1 with TRBJ2-7, with unresolved D. The germline V and J ends were trimmed by 5 bases and 2 bases, with 13 bases remaining between them. This CDR3 has 13 residues. Germline CDR1 is SQVTM and CDR2 is ANQGSEA. CDR3 protein: CSVPGGVAYEQYF. The CDR3 DNA follows: TGCAGCGTTCCCGGTGGGGTCGCCTACGAGCAGTACTTC.

The gene calls are TRBV7-2 and TRBJ2-3; D remains unclear. Between the trimmed V and J ends, which lost 2 bases and 5 bases, there was a span of 11 bases. The CDR3 contains 14 residues. Per the germline V gene, CDR1 is SGHTA and CDR2 is FQGNSA. The CDR3 region has the DNA TGTGCCAGCAGCTTATCGCTGCTTGGAGATACGCAGTATTTT. This sequence encodes CASSLSLLGDTQYF.

This clonotype was picked up a small number of times. The CDR3 reads CSASAGGHNEQFF. The CDR3 DNA reads as TGCAGCGCCTCTGCGGGGGGACACAATGAGCAGTTCTTC. The chain joins TRBV20-1 to TRBJ2-1; 8 bases are a match to TRBD2. The length of the CDR3 is 13 residues. Germline CDR1 is DFQATT and CDR2 is SNEGSKA (reference sequence).

Points on this clonotype: Being one base from a much bigger clone, this may be a read error. The chain carries TRBV4-2 and TRBJ1-5; TRBD1 matches 7 bases. V was pared by 3 bases and J by 7 bases, with 3 bases of the junction left unmatched. Germline CDR1 reads LGHNA; CDR2 reads YNFKEQ. CDR3 length: 13 residues. In DNA form, the CDR3 reads TGTGCCAGCAGCCATGACAGGGAACAGCCCCAGCATTTT. Translating it yields CASSHDREQPQHF.

This clonotype has only a few counts. DNA of the CDR3: TGCGCCAGCAGCCAAGATGTGGACAGGGGGCTTTATGGCTACACCTTC. As protein: CASSQDVDRGLYGYTF. This rearrangement joins TRBV4-1 to TRBJ1-2; TRBD1 agrees at 11 bases. Germline CDR1 reads MGHRA; CDR2 reads YSYEKL. The J segment lost 5 bases and the V segment lost 0 bases, leaving 5 bases of the junction unmatched. The CDR3 is 16 residues long.

The J gene is TRBJ1-4, the V gene TRBV4-3, with a weak D call TRBD1 (5 bases). With 4 bases removed from V and 5 bases from J, the gap between germline ends came to 17 bases. CDR1 is LGHNA and CDR2 is YSLEER in the germline V gene. The length of the CDR3 is 16 residues. CDR3 sequence reads: CASSRLTDSLNEKLFF. CDR3 coding DNA: TGCGCCAGCAGCCGCCTTACAGACAGCCTAAATGAAAAACTGTTTTTT.